This T cell receptor (beta chain) was sequenced in a study of type 1 and type 2 diabetes patients. For the study at large: Samples came from type 1 diabetic, type 2 diabetic or nondiabetic people, recruited in China. Study-wide results and caveats: In type 2 diabetes, highly-expanded CD4+ clones took a median 3.9% of reads. Between type 2 diabetes and control samples, V and J usage averaged approximately 0.97 correlation.

Germline values: CDR1 SNHLY, CDR2 FYNNEI. This CDR3 spans 12 amino acids. V was pared by 1 base and J by 5 bases, with 5 bases between. PCR was run on genomic DNA. Amplification of the beta chain CDR3 used 30 forward and 13 reverse multiplex primers. Via MiXCR, TCRdb re-called the multiplex PCR reads, giving one row per CDR3 protein. The table includes a few hundred thousand distinct CDR3 sequences, roughly 50% detected once. This clonotype was detected many times. What it binds is unknown. The clonotype originates from a man aged 18 to 30 with type 2 diabetes. The sequenced material came from peripheral blood mononuclear cells (PBMCs). The chain recombines TRBV2 with TRBJ1-2, with a possible D match to TRBD1 (5 bases). This chain's CDR3 is CASSEGGYGYTF. The CDR3 DNA reads TGTGCCAGCAGTGAAGGGGGGTATGGCTACACCTTC.